The clone carrying this T cell receptor beta chain was recorded many times. TCRdb keeps only in-frame clones here, not all; method: immunoSEQ multiplex PCR. In the table there are 15,000 to 20,000 clones, about 26% of which are singletons. Treatment specified: randomized to nivolumab then ipilimumab (arm A) or the reverse (arm B). This sample is drawn from a study of sequential checkpoint blockade in melanoma. Turning to the study itself: TCRbeta immunosequencing was performed on DNA from 75 to 95 pretreatment melanoma tumor samples. About two dozen patients had matched tumor biopsies before treatment and at week 13 after nivolumab or ipilimumab alone.

The sequence was collected from a human donor with melanoma. The specimen was tumor tissue (inferred from file names), collected from a patient given nivolumab and ipilimumab in sequence.

Here the CDR3 reads CASSETSSLYGYTF. CDR3 sequence (DNA): TGTGCCAGCAGCGAAACTTCTTCCCTATATGGCTACACCTTC. The rearrangement links TRBV11-3 to TRBJ1-2, with D unclear. Per the germline V gene, CDR1 is SGHNT and CDR2 is YENEEA. V lost 5 bases and J lost 5, with 15 bases in between. The CDR3 runs 14 residues.